This T cell receptor (beta chain) is drawn from a study of identifying expanded T cells in peripheral blood. Study-wide results and caveats: About 1.2 clones differed between technical replicates, versus about 17 and 20 over time. Across healthy donors, higher total template counts meant significantly greater approximately 2-week count variance.

TCRdb's copy holds only in-frame clones and misses some; the assay was immunoSEQ multiplex PCR. The sample records tens of thousands of clones, about four fifths being singletons. V lost 2 bases and J lost 4, with 15 bases in between. Germline assignment: CDR1 MNHEY and CDR2 SVGAGI. The CDR3 contains 15 residues. Collection occurred without any documented infections or immune events in donors. As concerns this clone: Its antigen is not identified.

V is TRBV6-5 and J is TRBJ2-7; D could derive from TRBD1 or TRBD2 (6 bases each). This clonotype originated in a person between 18 and 70 years old in good health. The specimen was blood. The CDR3 is CASSYHVGGGYEQYF. CDR3 nucleotide sequence: TGTGCCAGCAGTTACCATGTCGGGGGCGGTTACGAGCAGTACTTC.